This entry is about one TCR beta chain. Original data processing: How many nucleated cells were present was estimated from reference gene primer amplification. The method was immunoSEQ multiplex PCR; TCRdb's version includes in-frame clones alone and lacks a portion of them. The V and J calls and the clone size are those of that table, but D and trimming were determined from the DNA. The table lists about 69,000 clones, 85% of them singletons. This entry is derived from a study of blood T cell repertoires in COVID-19. Study-wide context: Nucleic acid was either cDNA or gDNA, and it came from T cells, B-cell-depleted T cells, or PBMCs.

The ends were cut back, 6 bases at V and 2 bases at J, with 14 bases in the middle. CDR3 size: 14 residues. Per the germline V gene, CDR1 is SQVTM and CDR2 is ANQGSEA. The chain uses TRBV29-1 and TRBJ1-5; tentatively, D is TRBD1 (5 bases). The sequenced sample consisted of peripheral blood. The origin of this receptor is a man aged 80 or over with acute or convalescent COVID-19. The CDR3 reads CSVATAGGNQPQHF. CDR3 nucleotides: TGCAGCGTAGCGACAGCTGGCGGCAATCAGCCCCAGCATTTT.